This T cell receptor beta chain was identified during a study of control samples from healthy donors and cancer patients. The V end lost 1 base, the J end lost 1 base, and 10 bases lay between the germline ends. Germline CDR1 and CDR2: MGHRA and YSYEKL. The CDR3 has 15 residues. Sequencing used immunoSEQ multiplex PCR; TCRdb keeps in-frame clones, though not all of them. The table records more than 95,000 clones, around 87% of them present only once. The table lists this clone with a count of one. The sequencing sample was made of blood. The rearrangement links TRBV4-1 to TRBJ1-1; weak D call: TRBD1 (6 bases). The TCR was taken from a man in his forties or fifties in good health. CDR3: CASSQVRGPNTEAFF. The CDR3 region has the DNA TGCGCCAGCAGCCAAGTTCGGGGGCCGAACACTGAAGCTTTCTTT.